This entry lists 30 T cell receptor beta chains sequenced from one sample in a study of blood T cell repertoires in COVID-19. The repertoire was sequenced with immunoSEQ multiplex PCR; TCRdb's copy has only in-frame clones and lacks some. The sample includes roughly 100,000 clones, 80% to 90% of them seen just once. Specimen: peripheral blood. The receptor set was obtained from a woman aged 55-75 years with acute or convalescent COVID-19.

This clone was seen just once. The chain uses TRBV12-3 or TRBV12-4 and TRBJ1-2; maybe TRBD1 (5 bases). The V end was cut by 3 bases, the J end by 6 bases, with 11 bases between. The CDR3 loop spans 13 amino acids. This chain's CDR3 is CASSLAGIDGYTF. The CDR3 nucleotides are TGTGCCAGCAGTTTGGCAGGGATAGATGGCTACACCTTC.

The chain recombines TRBV5-4 with TRBJ1-6; TRBD1 is a possible D gene (5 bases). This CDR3 is built from 18 residues. V gave up 0 bases and J gave up 10 bases, with 23 bases separating them. The germline gives CDR1 SGHNT, CDR2 YYREEE (reference sequence). The DNA for the CDR3 is TGTGCCAGCAGCTTGGAGGTCTCATTCCAGGGAGGTCGATCACCCCTCCACTTT. It specifies CASSLEVSFQGGRSPLHF.

The J gene is TRBJ2-1, the V gene TRBV27; 11 positions match TRBD2. The germline gives CDR1 MNHEY, CDR2 SMNVEV (reference sequence). The CDR3 is made up of 16 amino acids. J gave up 2 bases and V 4 bases, and 4 bases lay outside the gene matches. CDR3 residues: CASSSPSGRTYNEQFF. CDR3 DNA sequence: TGTGCCAGCAGTTCACCTAGCGGGAGGACCTACAATGAGCAGTTCTTC.

This chain joins TRBV18 and TRBJ1-1; no reliable D call. Trimming left V 3 bases short and J 8 bases short, with 10 bases between. Germline V CDR1 and CDR2: KGHSH, LQKENI. The CDR3 covers 12 residues. CDR3 sequence: CASSPRETEAFF. Here the CDR3 DNA reads TGTGCCAGCTCACCGAGGGAGACCGAAGCTTTCTTT.

This chain uses TRBV28 with TRBJ2-7; TRBD1 matches 8 bases. Trimming cost V 3 bases and J 4 bases; bases outside gene matches: 8. The CDR3 is made up of 15 amino acids. The germline V gene has CDR1 MDHEN and CDR2 SYDVKM. CDR3 protein: CASSFPGQGHYEQYF. The CDR3 bases are TGTGCCAGCAGTTTCCCTGGACAGGGCCATTACGAGCAGTACTTC.

This chain joins TRBV15 and TRBJ1-2, with TRBD1 matching over 8 bases. The germline CDR1 and CDR2 sequences are LNHNV and YYDKDF (reference sequence). The J segment lost 6 bases and the V segment lost 0 bases, leaving 12 bases of the junction unmatched. The CDR3 covers 17 residues. CDR3 in amino acids: CATSRDLPNSGGHGYTF. For the CDR3, the DNA is TGTGCCACCAGCAGAGATCTACCGAATTCAGGGGGCCATGGCTACACCTTC.

The chain has TRBV4-1 and TRBJ1-1, with 9 bases aligning to TRBD1. CDR3 size: 15 residues. CDR1 is MGHRA, CDR2 YSYEKL, per germline. Unmatched junction bases numbered 4, after V lost 4 bases and J lost 1 base. The CDR3 DNA sequence: TGCGCCAGCAGCCTACAGGGGGCCGGGAACACTGAAGCTTTCTTT. Translating it yields CASSLQGAGNTEAFF.

The CDR3: CAWTGADQETQYF. The CDR3 coding sequence is TGTGCCTGGACAGGGGCGGACCAAGAGACCCAGTACTTC. The rearrangement uses TRBV30 and TRBJ2-5, with a tentative D call TRBD1 (6 bases). This CDR3 has 13 residues. The V end was cut by 4 bases, the J end by 0 bases, with 9 bases between. The germline V gene encodes CDR1 GTSNPN and CDR2 SVGIG (reference sequence).

The CDR3: CASSYLADTEAFF. In nucleotides, the CDR3 is TGTGCCAGCAGTTACTTAGCAGACACTGAAGCTTTCTTT. This chain connects TRBV6-5 to TRBJ1-1; D remains unclear. V lost 1 base to trimming and J lost 3 bases, with 6 bases between them. Germline loops: CDR1 MNHEY, CDR2 SVGAGI. The CDR3 has 13 residues.

This rearrangement joins TRBV24-1 to TRBJ1-5, with D unresolved. Between the trimmed V and J ends, which lost 3 bases and 7 bases, there was a span of 12 bases. The CDR3 is 14 residues long. Germline CDR1 and CDR2: KGHDR and SFDVKD. CDR3 nucleotide sequence: TGTGCCACCAGTGATCATCCAGAGGGACAGCCCCAGCATTTT. The encoded protein is CATSDHPEGQPQHF.

This clone showed up just once. The rearrangement uses TRBV11-2 and TRBJ2-1; D is possibly TRBD2 (5 bases). The CDR3 extends over 13 amino acids. Trimming took off 4 bases at V and 8 bases at J, with 12 bases between the two ends. From germline, CDR1 is SGHAT and CDR2 FQNNGV. CDR3 sequence: CASSSAGADEQFF. The CDR3 nucleotides read TGTGCCAGCAGCTCAGCAGGAGCGGATGAGCAGTTCTTC.

This clone was seen only a few times. This chain uses TRBV24-1 with TRBJ2-7, with 9 bases that match TRBD2. The CDR3 spans 14 residues. The germline CDR1 and CDR2 sequences are KGHDR and SFDVKD. V shed 6 bases and J 7 bases; nucleotides not matched to a gene: 9. The CDR3 protein is CATSTAGGLGEQYF. The CDR3 DNA is TGTGCCACCAGTACGGCGGGAGGGCTAGGGGAGCAGTACTTC.

CDR3 bases: TGCGCCAGCAGCTTAACGGCGAGGGACACTGAAGCTTTCTTT. Protein sequence: CASSLTARDTEAFF. The rearrangement joins TRBV5-1 to TRBJ1-1, with no clear D. The CDR3 consists of 14 residues. V dropped 2 bases and J dropped 3 bases, with 11 bases sitting between them. The germline CDR1 and CDR2 sequences are SGHRS and YFSETQ.

The chain joins TRBV20-1 to TRBJ2-7, with 8 bases matching TRBD1. Per the germline V gene, CDR1 is DFQATT and CDR2 is SNEGSKA (reference sequence). This CDR3 region has 16 residues. J gave up 1 base and V 3 bases, and 11 bases lay outside the gene matches. CDR3 sequence (DNA): TGCAGTGCTAGTCTTCTAGGGACAGGCACTTCCTACGAGCAGTACTTC. Protein sequence: CSASLLGTGTSYEQYF.

The rearrangement uses TRBV7-2 and TRBJ2-5; 7 bases fit TRBD1. V shed 6 bases and J 9 bases; nucleotides not matched to a gene: 13. There are 14 residues in the CDR3. Germline assignment: CDR1 SGHTA and CDR2 FQGNSA. The CDR3 loop reads CASRPPGQASPQYF. DNA of the CDR3: TGTGCCAGCAGACCACCCGGACAGGCGTCGCCCCAGTACTTC.

The rearrangement uses TRBV12-3 or TRBV12-4 and TRBJ1-4, with unresolved D. The length of the CDR3 is 12 residues. The ends were cut back, 6 bases at V and 4 bases at J, with 6 bases in the middle. The CDR3 DNA sequence: TGTGCCAGCAGGGGCCTTAATGAAAAACTGTTTTTT. Translating gives CASRGLNEKLFF.

CDR3 loop: CASSQGTGGPNEQFF. CDR3 bases: TGTGCCAGCAGCCAAGGGACAGGGGGCCCTAATGAGCAGTTCTTC. J is TRBJ2-1 and V is TRBV5-8; 12 bases are a match to TRBD1. The V segment lost 4 bases and the J segment 7 bases; nucleotides outside the gene matches: 6. Germline assignment: CDR1 SGHTS and CDR2 YDEGEE. CDR3 size: 15 residues. The variable domain in full, with the rest retrieved from reference TRBV5-8 and TRBJ2-1, is EAGVTQSPTHLIKTRGQQATLRCSPISGHTSVYWYQQALGLGLQFLLWYDEGEERNRGNFPPRFSGRQFPNYSSELNVNALELEDSALYLCASSQGTGGPNEQFFGPGTRLTVL.

The genes are TRBV12-3 or TRBV12-4 and TRBJ2-1, with D perhaps TRBD1 (6 bases). V lost 5 bases and J 8 bases, leaving 13 bases between the germline ends. CDR3 length equals 13 residues. CDR3 residues: CASSILQGHEQFF. The DNA for the CDR3 is TGTGCCAGCAGTATCTTACAGGGCCATGAGCAGTTCTTC.

The chain links TRBV5-1 to TRBJ1-6; TRBD1 agrees at 8 bases. V was clipped by 1 base and J by 9 bases; unmatched bases: 3. The germline gives CDR1 SGHRS, CDR2 YFSETQ. This CDR3 has 14 amino acids. The CDR3: CASSLTGGPSPLHF. The CDR3 bases are TGCGCCAGCAGCTTGACAGGGGGGCCTTCACCCCTCCACTTT.

This chain joins TRBV30 and TRBJ1-5; TRBD1 aligns across 8 bases. The V gene's germline CDR1 is GTSNPN and CDR2 SVGIG (reference sequence). CDR3 size: 14 residues. The V segment lost 0 bases and the J segment 7 bases; nucleotides outside the gene matches: 5. In DNA form, the CDR3 reads TGTGCCTGGAGTGTCGGACAGGGACTGCAGCCCCAGCATTTT. Amino acid sequence: CAWSVGQGLQPQHF.

This rearrangement joins TRBV7-9 to TRBJ2-2, with a possible D match to TRBD2 (6 bases). This CDR3 has 16 residues. The ends were cut back, 6 bases at V and 5 bases at J, with 19 bases in the middle. Per the germline V gene, CDR1 is SEHNR and CDR2 is FQNEAQ (reference sequence). The CDR3 is CASRPAAAGLTGELFF. DNA for the CDR3: TGTGCCAGCAGGCCCGCAGCGGCGGGGCTAACCGGGGAGCTGTTTTTT.

This sequence joins TRBV19 and TRBJ1-1; 7 positions agree with TRBD1. In germline, CDR1 is LNHDA, CDR2 SQIVND (reference sequence). Germline trimming cut 2 bases from V and 0 bases from J; bases unmatched to any gene: 9. The CDR3 consists of 17 residues. The CDR3 sequence: CASSILPGDSLNTEAFF. The CDR3 DNA reads TGTGCCAGTAGTATACTACCAGGGGACAGCTTGAACACTGAAGCTTTCTTT.

V usage is TRBV2 and J usage is TRBJ1-2, with 7 bases matching TRBD1. This CDR3 contains 15 residues. Germline V gives CDR1 SNHLY, CDR2 FYNNEI. The junction had 11 bases not matched to a gene; V was cut back by 6 bases and J by 4 bases. CDR3 coding DNA: TGTGCCAGCAGATCCGGGTCGGGGACAGCCTATGGCTACACCTTC. Encoded protein: CASRSGSGTAYGYTF.

The rearrangement joins TRBV11-2 to TRBJ2-1, with 10 bases fitting TRBD2. CDR3 size: 16 residues. From germline, CDR1 is SGHAT and CDR2 FQNNGV. The trim removed 1 base at V and 6 bases at J, leaving 6 bases unmatched. CDR3 DNA sequence: TGTGCCAGCAGCTTAGGATTAGCGGGAGGCCTCAATGAGCAGTTCTTC. It is translated as CASSLGLAGGLNEQFF.

The chain is built from TRBV3-1 (or the pseudogene TRBV3-2) and TRBJ2-7; TRBD2 agrees at 7 bases. J gave up 6 bases and V 5 bases, and 13 bases lay outside the gene matches. Germline CDR1 is LGHDT and CDR2 is YNNKEL (reference sequence). This CDR3 has 15 amino acids. The CDR3 nucleotides are TGTGCCAGCAGCTTGCAACCGGGACTACCGCCCGAGCAGTACTTC. Translated, it gives CASSLQPGLPPEQYF.

The gene calls are TRBV4-1 and TRBJ1-4, with D perhaps TRBD1 (5 bases). This CDR3 spans 13 amino acids. With 4 bases removed from V and 8 bases from J, the gap between germline ends came to 11 bases. Germline CDR1 and CDR2: MGHRA and YSYEKL. CDR3: CASSLVWGEKLFF. The DNA for the CDR3 is TGCGCCAGCAGCCTTGTGTGGGGCGAAAAACTGTTTTTT.

The V gene is TRBV6-5, the J gene TRBJ1-5, with a weak D call TRBD1 (5 bases). The CDR3 runs to 13 residues. Germline V gene lookup returns CDR1 MNHEY and CDR2 SVGAGI. With 6 bases removed from V and 4 bases from J, the gap between germline ends came to 10 bases. The CDR3 DNA sequence: TGTGCCAGCAGAGGGGCAGGGAATCAGCCCCAGCATTTT. This gives the protein CASRGAGNQPQHF.

The chain employs TRBV3-1 (or the pseudogene TRBV3-2) and TRBJ1-2; D is possibly TRBD1 (5 bases). Germline CDR1 is LGHDT and CDR2 is YNNKEL (reference sequence). V dropped 8 bases and J dropped 4 bases, with 20 bases sitting between them. This CDR3 comprises 15 residues. CDR3 bases: TGTGCCAGCGGACCGCCCGTAGGGGCCGGCTATGGCTACACCTTC. Residues: CASGPPVGAGYGYTF.

V usage is TRBV10-3 and J usage is TRBJ2-4; 9 nucleotides align to TRBD2. Unmatched junction bases numbered 6, after V lost 2 bases and J lost 1 base. The CDR3 runs 17 residues. CDR1 is ENHRY, CDR2 SYGVKD, per germline. CDR3 region: CAISEDLGTSAKNIQYF. The CDR3, as DNA: TGTGCCATCAGTGAGGACTTGGGGACTAGCGCCAAAAACATTCAGTACTTC.

The chain couples TRBV7-8 to TRBJ2-1; D is perhaps TRBD2 (5 bases). The CDR3 covers 18 residues. Germline CDR1 is SGHVS and CDR2 is FQNEAQ. Between the trimmed V and J ends, which lost 1 base and 1 base, there was a span of 17 bases. CDR3 protein: CASSLEVEGVGSYNEQFF. CDR3 DNA: TGTGCCAGCAGCTTAGAGGTCGAGGGAGTAGGTTCCTACAATGAGCAGTTCTTC.